This T cell receptor (beta chain) was recorded in a study of beta chain features in type 1 diabetes. Whole-study findings and limits: VDJ junctions sequenced from type 1 diabetes patients showed fewer insertions and more deletions. Across all four CD4+ subsets, people with type 1 diabetes showed modestly shorter TCRB CDR3s.

V shed 7 bases and J shed 2 bases, with 19 bases lying between them. The germline gives CDR1 SGHRS, CDR2 YFSETQ. This CDR3 region has 17 residues. Stem cell-like memory, regulatory, central memory and naive CD4+ cells were sorted via CD45RO/CCR7/CD25/CD127/CD95/CD27. Investigators reverse transcribed all isolated RNA, so they sequenced expressed TCRB transcripts. Using immunoSEQ multiplex PCR, the repertoire was profiled, and TCRdb retains in-frame clones only, with some absent. The repertoire holds under 300,000 clones, with over 11% as singletons. A remark on this clone: Its antigen is unidentified.

V gene TRBV5-1 combines with J gene TRBJ2-6; possible D gene TRBD1, 5 bases. This TCR was sampled from a man under 40 with type 1 diabetes. The sequencing sample was made of naive CD4+ T cells from blood. The CDR3 region has the DNA TGCGCCAGCCTACCTGGGCAGGGAAGTCCTGGGGCCAACGTCCTGACTTTC. It is translated as CASLPGQGSPGANVLTF.